The rows below give T cell receptor beta chains drawn from one sample of a study of T cell changes during pregnancy in multiple sclerosis. TCRdb's table, derived via immunoSEQ multiplex PCR, lists solely in-frame clones and lacks some. The data contain about 39,000 clones, almost 95% of them singletons. Sequenced here: CD4+ T cells from peripheral blood mononuclear cells, sampled after pregnancy. These receptors were taken from a female donor with multiple sclerosis, enrolled in a pregnancy study. CDR3s include the opening cysteine and the closing phenylalanine or tryptophan. The D gene is left open where the match is weak. A row's size may be missing; if present it is once, few, many or a size class.

CDR3 length	D gene	clone size	J gene	V gene	CDR3 protein	CDR3 DNA
13	NA	NA	TRBJ2-7	TRBV10-3	CAISIPGDDEQYF	TGTGCCATCTCAATACCAGGGGATGACGAGCAGTACTTC
14	NA	NA	TRBJ1-2	TRBV10-1	CASSSQDRPYGYTF	TGCGCCAGCAGCTCCCAGGACAGACCTTATGGCTACACCTTC
16	NA	NA	TRBJ1-1	TRBV5-4	CASSPTETGRNTEAFF	TGTGCCAGCAGCCCAACCGAGACAGGCCGGAACACTGAAGCTTTCTTT
16	NA	NA	TRBJ1-6	TRBV6-5	CASSYSRGAENSPLHF	TGTGCCAGCAGTTACTCGCGGGGGGCGGAAAATTCACCCCTCCACTTT
15	TRBD2	once	TRBJ2-7	TRBV5-6	CASSLGSGGAYEQYF	TGTGCCAGCAGCTTGGGAAGCGGGGGGGCCTACGAGCAGTACTTC
13	NA	NA	TRBJ1-2	TRBV7-2	CASSPDGDYGYTF	TGTGCCAGCAGCCCCGACGGAGACTATGGCTACACCTTC
16	TRBD2	NA	TRBJ2-1	TRBV9	CASSVVGGASYNEQFF	TGTGCCAGCAGCGTAGTCGGGGGGGCGTCCTACAATGAGCAGTTCTTC
14	NA	NA	TRBJ2-5	TRBV5-4	CASSFQGRQETQYF	TGTGCCAGCAGCTTCCAAGGGAGGCAAGAGACCCAGTACTTC
19	NA	NA	TRBJ1-3	TRBV14	CASSHFASGARASGNTIYF	TGTGCCAGCAGCCACTTCGCCTCAGGGGCCCGGGCCTCTGGAAACACCATATATTTT
14	NA	NA	TRBJ2-4	TRBV19	CASSTDAAGNIQYF	TGTGCCAGTAGTACGGACGCGGCGGGAAACATTCAGTACTTC
14	TRBD1	NA	TRBJ1-1	TRBV5-6	CASSRDRGSTEAFF	TGTGCCAGCAGCAGGGACAGGGGTAGCACTGAAGCTTTCTTT
15	TRBD2	NA	TRBJ2-1	TRBV11-1	CASSLDGTSGVEQFF	TGTGCCAGCAGCTTAGACGGGACTAGCGGGGTTGAGCAGTTCTTC
11	TRBD1	NA	TRBJ2-7	TRBV5-4	CASSQGDEQYF	TGTGCCAGCAGCCAGGGGGACGAGCAGTACTTC
15	NA	NA	TRBJ2-7	TRBV5-1	CASSLGQGNPYEQYF	TGCGCCAGCAGCTTGGGCCAGGGGAATCCCTACGAGCAGTACTTC
12	NA	NA	TRBJ2-7	TRBV25-1	CASSLLGYEQYF	TGTGCCAGCAGCCTTCTCGGGTACGAGCAGTACTTC
20	TRBD2	NA	TRBJ2-7	TRBV7-8	CASSLLITSSGLAGDYEQYF	TGTGCCAGCAGCTTACTTATTACATCCTCCGGACTAGCGGGAGACTACGAGCAGTACTTC
15	TRBD2	NA	TRBJ2-5	TRBV5-1	CASSLGTSGKETQYF	TGCGCCAGCAGCTTGGGGACTAGCGGAAAAGAGACCCAGTACTTC
15	TRBD1	NA	TRBJ1-5	TRBV6-1	CASSTREDRVQPQHF	TGTGCCAGCAGTACAAGAGAGGACAGGGTTCAGCCCCAGCATTTT
14	TRBD1	NA	TRBJ1-6	TRBV9	CASSARDRVSPLHF	TGTGCCAGCAGCGCCCGTGACAGGGTTTCACCCCTCCACTTT
14	NA	once	TRBJ2-1	TRBV11-2	CASSPQLIYNEQFF	TGTGCCAGCAGCCCCCAACTAATTTACAATGAGCAGTTCTTC
14	NA	NA	TRBJ2-5	TRBV9	CASSVGLGIETQYF	TGTGCCAGCAGCGTGGGACTTGGTATAGAGACCCAGTACTTC
13	NA	NA	TRBJ2-1	TRBV10-2	CASCRFLGNEQFF	TGCGCCAGCTGCAGGTTCCTGGGCAATGAGCAGTTCTTC
15	NA	NA	TRBJ1-3	TRBV15	CATSRERGSGNTIYF	TGTGCCACCAGCAGAGAGAGGGGGTCGGGAAACACCATATATTTT
12	NA	NA	TRBJ2-5	TRBV6-5	CASGGYQETQYF	TGTGCCAGCGGCGGGTATCAAGAGACCCAGTACTTC
13	NA	NA	TRBJ1-5	TRBV13	CASSRTGDQPQHF	TGTGCCAGCAGCAGGACGGGGGATCAGCCCCAGCATTTT
15	NA	NA	TRBJ2-1	TRBV18	CASAPWQGGNNEQFF	TGTGCCAGCGCCCCGTGGCAGGGCGGAAACAATGAGCAGTTCTTC
11	NA	NA	TRBJ2-3	TRBV20-1	CSAREGGREYF	TGCAGTGCTAGAGAGGGGGGGCGCGAGTATTTT
15	NA	NA	TRBJ2-3	TRBV5-6	CASSLGGHITDTQYF	TGTGCCAGCAGCTTGGGGGGCCATATCACAGATACGCAGTATTTT
13	TRBD1	few	TRBJ2-7	TRBV6-1	CASSERQGYEQYF	TGTGCCAGCAGTGAACGACAGGGCTACGAGCAGTACTTC
15	NA	NA	TRBJ2-1	TRBV6-1	CASFVTIASYNEQFF	TGTGCCAGCTTTGTAACTATTGCCTCCTACAATGAGCAGTTCTTC
15	TRBD1	NA	TRBJ1-1	TRBV5-1	CASSLGGRMNTEAFF	TGCGCCAGCAGCTTAGGGGGCCGCATGAACACTGAAGCTTTCTTT
15	NA	once	TRBJ2-3	TRBV21-1	CASSSPTGARDTQYF	TGTGCCAGCAGCTCACCGACAGGGGCGAGAGATACGCAGTATTTT
18	TRBD1	NA	TRBJ2-7	TRBV4-2	CASSRETGGAVFAYEQYF	TGTGCCAGCAGCCGAGAGACAGGGGGCGCGGTCTTTGCCTACGAGCAGTACTTC
15	TRBD2	NA	TRBJ2-5	TRBV5-4	CASSPGGLAPETQYF	TGTGCCAGCAGCCCGGGGGGGCTGGCGCCGGAGACCCAGTACTTC
16	NA	NA	TRBJ2-7	TRBV7-2	CASSLISGRGLYEQYF	TGTGCCAGCAGCTTAATCTCTGGCAGGGGCCTGTACGAGCAGTACTTC
16	TRBD2	NA	TRBJ2-3	TRBV5-6	CASSQGWLAGTDTQYF	TGTGCCAGCAGCCAGGGGTGGCTAGCGGGGACAGATACGCAGTATTTT
15	NA	NA	TRBJ1-6	TRBV7-6	CASSLGSQGNSPLHF	TGTGCCAGCAGCTTAGGTTCACAGGGAAATTCACCCCTCCACTTT
15	NA	NA	TRBJ1-5	TRBV6-1	CASNEGRGFSQPQHF	TGTGCCAGCAACGAAGGTCGGGGGTTTAGTCAGCCCCAGCATTTT
17	TRBD2	once	TRBJ2-2	TRBV7-9	CASSVLAGGGNTGELFF	TGTGCCAGCAGCGTACTAGCGGGGGGTGGAAACACCGGGGAGCTGTTTTTT
14	TRBD1	NA	TRBJ1-5	TRBV5-4	CASSRQGRNQPQHF	TGTGCCAGCAGTCGACAGGGGCGCAATCAGCCCCAGCATTTT
14	NA	NA	TRBJ1-1	TRBV25-1	CASSEIGVNTEAFF	TGTGCCAGCAGTGAAATCGGAGTGAACACTGAAGCTTTCTTT
14	NA	once	TRBJ1-5	TRBV30	CAWSVPGSNQPQHF	TGTGCCTGGAGTGTACCGGGTAGCAATCAGCCCCAGCATTTT
14	TRBD1	NA	TRBJ1-1	TRBV5-1	CASSSGQGGTEAFF	TGCGCCAGCAGCTCGGGACAGGGAGGGACTGAAGCTTTCTTT
12	NA	NA	TRBJ1-2	TRBV7-9	CASSLQGDGYTF	TGTGCCAGCAGCTTACAGGGTGATGGCTACACCTTC
16	TRBD2	once	TRBJ2-1	TRBV11-2	CASSLDRAGGAGEQFF	TGTGCCAGCAGCTTAGATCGAGCGGGGGGGGCCGGCGAGCAGTTCTTC
15	NA	NA	TRBJ1-5	TRBV7-8	CASSLQDYSNQPQHF	TGTGCCAGCAGCTTACAGGATTATAGCAATCAGCCCCAGCATTTT
17	TRBD2	NA	TRBJ2-7	TRBV19	CASSIPSGGGNTYEQYF	TGTGCCAGTAGTATCCCGTCGGGGGGGGGAAACACCTACGAGCAGTACTTC
12	NA	NA	TRBJ2-2	TRBV6-6	CASIYGAGELFF	TGTGCCAGCATCTACGGGGCCGGGGAGCTGTTTTTT
16	NA	NA	TRBJ1-4	TRBV11-2	CASSSPGRTVDEKLFF	TGTGCCAGCAGCTCCCCAGGTCGGACAGTAGATGAAAAACTGTTTTTT
14	TRBD2	NA	TRBJ2-7	TRBV25-1	CASRASGGRYEQYF	TGTGCCAGCAGGGCTAGCGGGGGGCGCTACGAGCAGTACTTC
16	TRBD1	NA	TRBJ2-1	TRBV5-5	CASSPFVGQGRDEQFF	TGTGCCAGCAGCCCCTTTGTGGGACAGGGGCGCGATGAGCAGTTCTTC
14	TRBD1	NA	TRBJ1-5	TRBV11-2	CASSLDRVAQPQHF	TGTGCCAGCAGCCTAGACAGGGTGGCTCAGCCCCAGCATTTT
16	TRBD2	NA	TRBJ2-6	TRBV25-1	CASRSSRGDGANVLTF	TGTGCCAGCAGGTCCTCCCGGGGGGATGGGGCCAACGTCCTGACTTTC